The rows below give T cell receptor beta chains drawn from one sample of a study of blood T cells in healthy people across ages. MiXCR, applied by TCRdb to the 5' RACE reads, yields one record per CDR3 protein. The table includes around 1,000,000 distinct CDR3 sequences, 25% detected once. This sample was shared with a second study, whose subject was T cells of mothers and their children.

Sequencing used blood. The receptors stem from a girl aged 2 to 10 in good health. Each CDR3 is given with its conserved first and last residue. D genes are given only for firm matches. Size values are once, few and many counts, or a class for expanded clones, and some rows have none.

v_call: TRBV27; d_call: .; clone_size: .; j_call: TRBJ2-5; cdr3_nt: TGTGCCAGCAGTCAGGTTCATCCTGGGACCCAGTACTTC; cdr3_aa: CASSQVHPGTQYF
v_call: TRBV7-2; d_call: .; clone_size: .; j_call: TRBJ2-2; cdr3_nt: TGTGCCAGCAGTTCTAGGGGGGCCGGGGAGCTGTTTTTT; cdr3_aa: CASSSRGAGELFF
v_call: TRBV6-5; d_call: .; clone_size: .; j_call: TRBJ2-1; cdr3_nt: TGTGCCAGCAGTTACGCGAACCCTCGACAGGACCTAAGAAATGAGCAGTTCTTC; cdr3_aa: CASSYANPRQDLRNEQFF
v_call: TRBV9; d_call: TRBD2; clone_size: few; j_call: TRBJ2-1; cdr3_nt: TGTGCCAGCAGCGTTAGCGGGGGGGAGTGGTTCAATGAGCAGTTCTTC; cdr3_aa: CASSVSGGEWFNEQFF
v_call: TRBV11-2; d_call: .; clone_size: few; j_call: TRBJ2-3; cdr3_nt: TGTGCCAGCCAAGGGGAGTACAGCACAGATACGCAGTATTTT; cdr3_aa: CASQGEYSTDTQYF
v_call: TRBV11-2; d_call: TRBD2; clone_size: .; j_call: TRBJ2-5; cdr3_nt: TGTGCCAGCAGCTCAATTAGCGGGAGGAGGATCTTC; cdr3_aa: CASSSISGRRIF
v_call: TRBV4-3; d_call: TRBD1; clone_size: .; j_call: TRBJ2-7; cdr3_nt: TGCGCCAGCAGCCCTAATCGGGACAGGGCTTACGAGCAGTACTTC; cdr3_aa: CASSPNRDRAYEQYF
v_call: TRBV7-6; d_call: TRBD2; clone_size: few; j_call: TRBJ2-2; cdr3_nt: TGTGCCAGCAGCCCGAGCGAAGCGGGGGCGGACTTCACCGAGGAGCTGTTTTTT; cdr3_aa: CASSPSEAGADFTEELFF
v_call: TRBV4-1; d_call: .; clone_size: .; j_call: TRBJ1-6; cdr3_nt: TGCGCCAGCAGCGCTTCCAGGGACCTCAATTCACCCCTCCACTTT; cdr3_aa: CASSASRDLNSPLHF
v_call: TRBV11-2; d_call: TRBD1; clone_size: .; j_call: TRBJ2-7; cdr3_nt: TGTGCCAGCAGAAAACCAGGGGGTCCGGCCTACGAGCAGTACTTC; cdr3_aa: CASRKPGGPAYEQYF
v_call: TRBV14; d_call: .; clone_size: .; j_call: TRBJ2-1; cdr3_nt: TGTGCCAGCAGCCATTGGAGGGGACTTGGGAATGAGCAGTTCTTC; cdr3_aa: CASSHWRGLGNEQFF
v_call: TRBV20-1; d_call: .; clone_size: .; j_call: TRBJ2-1; cdr3_nt: TGCAGTGCTAGTAACGGTTGGACTGAGCAGTTCTTC; cdr3_aa: CSASNGWTEQFF
v_call: TRBV9; d_call: .; clone_size: .; j_call: TRBJ2-5; cdr3_nt: TGTGCCAGCAGCGTCTCAGGGACGGGAGAGACCCAGTACTTC; cdr3_aa: CASSVSGTGETQYF
v_call: TRBV29-1; d_call: .; clone_size: .; j_call: TRBJ1-2; cdr3_nt: TGCAGCGTTGAATTGAGGATGCGGACAGACTATGGCTACACCTTC; cdr3_aa: CSVELRMRTDYGYTF
v_call: TRBV7-2; d_call: TRBD1; clone_size: .; j_call: TRBJ2-7; cdr3_nt: TGTGCCAGCGACAGGGCCAACTCCTACGAGCAGTACTTC; cdr3_aa: CASDRANSYEQYF
v_call: TRBV7-9; d_call: TRBD1; clone_size: few; j_call: TRBJ1-1; cdr3_nt: TGTGCCAGCAGCCTATCGGGTTTTGGACAGGGTACGAGGACTGAAGCTTTCTTT; cdr3_aa: CASSLSGFGQGTRTEAFF
v_call: TRBV11-1; d_call: TRBD1; clone_size: .; j_call: TRBJ1-1; cdr3_nt: TGTGCCAGCAGCCGCGCCCGGGACAGGGGGAAAAGGACTGAAGCTTTCTTT; cdr3_aa: CASSRARDRGKRTEAFF
v_call: TRBV20-1; d_call: TRBD2; clone_size: few; j_call: TRBJ2-3; cdr3_nt: TGCAGTGAGGGCGGGAGGGCGACAGATACGCAGTATTTT; cdr3_aa: CSEGGRATDTQYF
v_call: TRBV6-2/TRBV6-3; d_call: TRBD2; clone_size: many; j_call: TRBJ2-1; cdr3_nt: TGTGCCAGCAGCCCCCAAAGCGGGACTAGCTCCTACAATGAGCAGTTCTTC; cdr3_aa: CASSPQSGTSSYNEQFF
v_call: TRBV6-1; d_call: .; clone_size: .; j_call: TRBJ1-2; cdr3_nt: TGTGCCAGCAGGGAACCAGGCTTTGATGGCTACACCTTC; cdr3_aa: CASREPGFDGYTF
v_call: TRBV12-3/TRBV12-4; d_call: .; clone_size: many; j_call: TRBJ2-7; cdr3_nt: TGTGCCAGCAGTTTGTGGGACTCCTACGAGCAGTACTTC; cdr3_aa: CASSLWDSYEQYF
v_call: TRBV5-1; d_call: .; clone_size: .; j_call: TRBJ1-4; cdr3_nt: TGCGCCAGCAGCCTACAGGCTAGTGATGAAAAACTGTTTTTT; cdr3_aa: CASSLQASDEKLFF
v_call: TRBV29-1; d_call: .; clone_size: .; j_call: TRBJ2-5; cdr3_nt: TGCAGCGTTGCCCAATCACAAGAGACCCAGTACTTC; cdr3_aa: CSVAQSQETQYF